Presented here are 10 T cell receptor beta chains from one specimen sequenced in a study of PD-1 blockade in classical Hodgkin lymphoma. The table came from immunoSEQ multiplex PCR; TCRdb's copy has only in-frame clones and leaves some out. The sample contains about 35,000 clones, 80% to 95% of which appear only once. Brentuximab vedotin exposure varied among the patients, all of whom had relapsed after autologous stem cell transplantation. The authors purified CD4+ T cells from thawed PBMCs by magnetic negative selection. Source: CD4+ T cells from blood, taken at baseline. All receptors come from a human donor with classical Hodgkin lymphoma.

This clone showed up just once. The chain carries TRBV10-2 and TRBJ1-3; TRBD1 might be the D (6 bases). Germline V CDR1 and CDR2: WSHSY, SAAADI. The CDR3 contains 17 residues. V shed 3 bases and J shed 0 bases, with 15 bases lying between them. This CDR3 is CASSDTSTGNSGNTIYF. CDR3 bases: TGCGCCAGCAGTGATACCTCGACAGGCAACTCTGGAAACACCATATATTTT.

The J gene is TRBJ2-3, the V gene TRBV28; D remains ambiguous. Germline CDR1 reads MDHEN; CDR2 reads SYDVKM. V lost 3 bases, J lost 0 bases, and 13 bases lay in between. The CDR3 has 16 amino acids. CDR3 in DNA: TGTGCCAGCAGTTTTGGCGCTGCCCCTAGCACAGATACGCAGTATTTT. Translated, it gives CASSFGAAPSTDTQYF.

The genes are TRBV6-6 and TRBJ2-1, with 7 bases identical to TRBD2. Germline CDR1 reads MNHNY; CDR2 reads SVGAGI (reference sequence). V shed 8 bases, J shed 4 bases, and the junction held 5 bases outside the gene matches. CDR3 length: 13 amino acids. CDR3 DNA: TGTGCCAGCCAGACTAGCCGGTACAATGAGCAGTTCTTC. It specifies CASQTSRYNEQFF.

This chain uses TRBV13 with TRBJ1-4; D gene uncertain. V gave up 3 bases and J gave up 3 bases, with 17 bases separating them. CDR3 size: 17 residues. Germline lookup yields CDR1 PRHDT and CDR2 FYEKMQ (reference sequence). DNA for the CDR3: TGTGCCAGCAGCTTTCCCCCCGCGCAGGTTGCTAATGAAAAACTGTTTTTT. Amino acid sequence: CASSFPPAQVANEKLFF.

The chain combines TRBV28 with TRBJ2-1; possibly TRBD2 for D (5 bases). Trimming pared 3 bases from V and 0 bases from J, leaving 9 bases between. The CDR3 consists of 15 residues. Germline loops: CDR1 MDHEN, CDR2 SYDVKM. The CDR3 here is CASSFRGTSYNEQFF. CDR3 nucleotides: TGTGCCAGCAGTTTCCGGGGAACCTCCTACAATGAGCAGTTCTTC.

The chain has TRBV29-1 and TRBJ1-1; D not certain. From germline, CDR1 is SQVTM and CDR2 ANQGSEA. Between the trimmed V and J ends, which lost 3 bases and 2 bases, there was a span of 19 bases. This CDR3 comprises 16 residues. The CDR3 here is CSVENPMGRKNTEAFF. CDR3 in DNA: TGCAGCGTTGAGAACCCCATGGGTAGGAAAAACACTGAAGCTTTCTTT. Drawing the rest from reference TRBV29-1 and TRBJ1-1, the complete variable domain is SAVISQKPSRDICQRGTSLTIQCQVDSQVTMMFWYRQQPGQSLTLIATANQGSEATYESGFVIDKFPISRPNLTFSTLTVSNMSPEDSSIYLCSVENPMGRKNTEAFFGQGTRLTVV.

This chain uses TRBV9 with TRBJ2-3; 13 bases map to TRBD2. J gave up 2 bases and V 3 bases, and 12 bases lay outside the gene matches. Germline V CDR1 and CDR2: SGDLS, YYNGEE. The CDR3 consists of 19 residues. CDR3 amino acids: CASSAGLAGVKSITDTQYF. The CDR3 coding sequence is TGTGCCAGCAGCGCCGGACTAGCGGGAGTAAAAAGTATCACAGATACGCAGTATTTT.

This chain links TRBV28 with TRBJ2-2; no reliable D call. CDR3 length: 15 amino acids. The germline V and J ends were trimmed by 1 base and 4 bases, with 10 bases remaining between them. The germline CDR1 and CDR2 sequences are MDHEN and SYDVKM. For the CDR3, the DNA is TGTGCCAGCAGTTTATCGGACCGAAGCACCGGGGAGCTGTTTTTT. It encodes CASSLSDRSTGELFF. The complete variable domain, with remaining parts taken from reference TRBV28 and TRBJ2-2, reads DVKVTQSSRYLVKRTGEKVFLECVQDMDHENMFWYRQDPGLGLRLIYFSYDVKMKEKGDIPEGYSVSREKKERFSLILESASTNQTSMYLCASSLSDRSTGELFFGEGSRLTVL.

The CDR3 nucleotides read TGTGCCAGCTCACCACCGATATCAGGGAGACTCTACGAGCAGTACTTC. This encodes CASSPPISGRLYEQYF. The rearrangement uses TRBV18 and TRBJ2-7; D assignment may be TRBD1 or TRBD2 (5 bases each). Trimming shortened V by 0 bases and J by 3 bases, and 15 bases separated the two germline ends. Germline assignment: CDR1 KGHSH and CDR2 LQKENI. The CDR3 is made up of 16 amino acids.

CDR3 amino acids: CASSSTWNTGELFF. The CDR3 coding sequence is TGTGCCAGCAGTTCGACTTGGAACACCGGGGAGCTGTTTTTT. The V call is TRBV6-1, the J call TRBJ2-2; D is ambiguous. Germline V lookup: CDR1 MNHNS, CDR2 SASEGT. The CDR3 contains 14 residues. The V end lost 5 bases, the J end lost 1 base, and 8 bases lay between the germline ends.